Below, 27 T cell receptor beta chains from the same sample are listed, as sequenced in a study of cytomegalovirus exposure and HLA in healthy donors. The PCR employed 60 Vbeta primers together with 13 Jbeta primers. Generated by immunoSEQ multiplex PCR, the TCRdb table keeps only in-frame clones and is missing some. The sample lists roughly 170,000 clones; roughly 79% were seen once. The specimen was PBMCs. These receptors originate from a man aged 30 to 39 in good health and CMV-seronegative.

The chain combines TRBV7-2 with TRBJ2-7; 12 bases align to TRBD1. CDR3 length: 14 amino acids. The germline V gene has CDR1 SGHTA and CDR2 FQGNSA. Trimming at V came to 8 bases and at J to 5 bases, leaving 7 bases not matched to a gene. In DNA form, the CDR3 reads TGTGCCAGCGGACGGGACAGGGGGCGGAACGAGCAGTACTTC. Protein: CASGRDRGRNEQYF.

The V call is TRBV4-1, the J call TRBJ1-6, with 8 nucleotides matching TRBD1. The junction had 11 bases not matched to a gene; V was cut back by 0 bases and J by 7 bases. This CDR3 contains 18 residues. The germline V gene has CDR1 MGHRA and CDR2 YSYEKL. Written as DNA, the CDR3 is TGCGCCAGCAGCCAAGATAGTCAGGGGGCCCGGCGGAATTCACCCCTCCACTTT. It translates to CASSQDSQGARRNSPLHF.

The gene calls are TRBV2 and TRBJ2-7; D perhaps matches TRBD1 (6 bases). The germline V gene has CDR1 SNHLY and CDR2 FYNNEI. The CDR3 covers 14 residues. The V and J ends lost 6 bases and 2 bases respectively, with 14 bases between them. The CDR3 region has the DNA TGTGCCAGCAGAACACAGGGACCCACCTACGAGCAGTACTTC. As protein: CASRTQGPTYEQYF.

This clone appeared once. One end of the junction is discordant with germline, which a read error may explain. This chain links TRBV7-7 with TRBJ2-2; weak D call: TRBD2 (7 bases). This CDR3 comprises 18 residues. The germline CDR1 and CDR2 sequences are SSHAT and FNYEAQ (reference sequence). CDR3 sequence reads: CASSPRGGAGSSTGELFF. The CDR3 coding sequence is TGTGCTAGCAGCCCCAGAGGGGGAGCGGGGTCCTCCACCGGGGAGCTGTTTTTT.

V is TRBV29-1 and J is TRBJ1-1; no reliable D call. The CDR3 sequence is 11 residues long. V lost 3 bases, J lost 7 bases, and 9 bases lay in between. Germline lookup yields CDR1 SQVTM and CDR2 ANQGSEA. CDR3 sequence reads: CSVDRRSEAFF. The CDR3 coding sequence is TGCAGCGTTGATCGGAGAAGTGAAGCTTTCTTT.

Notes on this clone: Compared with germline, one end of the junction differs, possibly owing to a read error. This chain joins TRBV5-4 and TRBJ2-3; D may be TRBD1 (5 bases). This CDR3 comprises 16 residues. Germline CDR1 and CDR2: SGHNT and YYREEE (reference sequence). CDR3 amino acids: CASSLVPGKDTNTQYF. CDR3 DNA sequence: TGTGCCAGCAGCTTGGTACCAGGGAAGGACACAAATACGCAGTATTTT.

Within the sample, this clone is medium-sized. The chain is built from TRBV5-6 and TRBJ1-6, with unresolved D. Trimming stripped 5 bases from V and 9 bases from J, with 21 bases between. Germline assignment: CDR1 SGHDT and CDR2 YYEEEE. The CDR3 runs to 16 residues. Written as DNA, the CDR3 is TGTGCCAGCAGTCGCGTTCTCGATGTTATCGGTTCACCCCTCCACTTT. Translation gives CASSRVLDVIGSPLHF.

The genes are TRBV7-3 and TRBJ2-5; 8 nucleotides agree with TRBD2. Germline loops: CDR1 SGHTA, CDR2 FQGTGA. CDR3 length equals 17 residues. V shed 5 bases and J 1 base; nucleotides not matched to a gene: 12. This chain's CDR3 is CASSPGSGGPLQETQYF. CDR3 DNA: TGTGCCAGCAGCCCAGGGAGCGGGGGCCCCCTCCAAGAGACCCAGTACTTC.

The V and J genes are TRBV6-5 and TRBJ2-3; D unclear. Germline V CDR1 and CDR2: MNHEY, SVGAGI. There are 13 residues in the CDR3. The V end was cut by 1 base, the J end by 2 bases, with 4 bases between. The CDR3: CASSYFITDTQYF. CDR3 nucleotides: TGTGCCAGCAGTTACTTTATCACAGATACGCAGTATTTT.

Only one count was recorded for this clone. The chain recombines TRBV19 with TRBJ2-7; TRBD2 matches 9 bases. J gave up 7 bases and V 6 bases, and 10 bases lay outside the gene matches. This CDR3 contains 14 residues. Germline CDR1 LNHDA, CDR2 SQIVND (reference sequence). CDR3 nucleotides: TGTGCCAGTAGCAGAGCGGGGGGCCAAGGAGAGCAGTACTTC. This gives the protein CASSRAGGQGEQYF.

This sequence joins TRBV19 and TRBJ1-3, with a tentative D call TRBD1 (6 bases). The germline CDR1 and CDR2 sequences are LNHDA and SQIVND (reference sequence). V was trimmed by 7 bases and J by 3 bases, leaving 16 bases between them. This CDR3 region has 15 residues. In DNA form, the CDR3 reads TGTGCCAGTACCATGGGGGGGGCTGTTGGAAACACCATATATTTT. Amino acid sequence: CASTMGGAVGNTIYF.

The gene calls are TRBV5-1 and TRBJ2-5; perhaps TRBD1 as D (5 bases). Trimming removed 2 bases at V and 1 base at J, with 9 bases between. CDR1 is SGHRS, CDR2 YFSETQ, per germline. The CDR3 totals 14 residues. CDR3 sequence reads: CASSLGQGQETQYF. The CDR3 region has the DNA TGCGCCAGCAGCTTAGGGCAGGGCCAAGAGACCCAGTACTTC.

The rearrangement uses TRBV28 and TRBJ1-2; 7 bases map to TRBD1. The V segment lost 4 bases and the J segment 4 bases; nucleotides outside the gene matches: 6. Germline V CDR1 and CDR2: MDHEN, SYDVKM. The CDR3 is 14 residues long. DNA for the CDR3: TGTGCCAGCAGTTCAGGGACAGAACTCTATGGCTACACCTTC. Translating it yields CASSSGTELYGYTF.

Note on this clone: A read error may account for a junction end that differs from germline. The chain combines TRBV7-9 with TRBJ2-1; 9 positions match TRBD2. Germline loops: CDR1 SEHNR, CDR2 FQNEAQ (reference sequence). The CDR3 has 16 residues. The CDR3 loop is CSSTDTGLAGLGEQFF. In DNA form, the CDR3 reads TGTTCCAGCACCGATACGGGCCTAGCGGGATTAGGTGAGCAGTTCTTC.

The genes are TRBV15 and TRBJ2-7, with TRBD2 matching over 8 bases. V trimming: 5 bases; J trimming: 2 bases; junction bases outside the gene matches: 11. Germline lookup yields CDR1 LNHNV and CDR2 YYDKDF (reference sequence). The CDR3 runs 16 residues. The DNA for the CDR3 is TGTGCCACCAGCGCAGTTGGGCTAGCGGGTCCCTACGAGCAGTACTTC. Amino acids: CATSAVGLAGPYEQYF.

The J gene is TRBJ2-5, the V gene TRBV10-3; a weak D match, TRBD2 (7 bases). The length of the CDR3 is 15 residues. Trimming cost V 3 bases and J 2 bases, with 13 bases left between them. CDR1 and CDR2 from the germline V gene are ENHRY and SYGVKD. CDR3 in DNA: TGTGCCATCAGTGACGGCGGGGGCAAACAAGAGACCCAGTACTTC. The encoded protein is CAISDGGGKQETQYF.

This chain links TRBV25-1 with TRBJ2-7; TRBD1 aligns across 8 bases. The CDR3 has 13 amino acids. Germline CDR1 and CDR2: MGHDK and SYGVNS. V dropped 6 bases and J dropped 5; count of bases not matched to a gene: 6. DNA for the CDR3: TGTGCCAGCAGGGACAGGGCGGTTGACGAGCAGTACTTC. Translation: CASRDRAVDEQYF.

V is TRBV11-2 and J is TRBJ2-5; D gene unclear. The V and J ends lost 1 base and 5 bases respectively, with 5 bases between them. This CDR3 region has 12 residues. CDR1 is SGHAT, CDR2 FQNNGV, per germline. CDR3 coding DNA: TGTGCCAGCAGCTTAGCCCGGGAGACCCAGTACTTC. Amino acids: CASSLARETQYF.

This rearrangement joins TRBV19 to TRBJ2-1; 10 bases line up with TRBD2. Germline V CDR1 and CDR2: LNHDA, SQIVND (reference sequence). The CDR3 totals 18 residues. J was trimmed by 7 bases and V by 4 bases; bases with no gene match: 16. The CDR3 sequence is CASSKTLAGGTEENEQFF. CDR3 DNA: TGTGCCAGTAGTAAAACCTTAGCGGGGGGCACGGAGGAGAATGAGCAGTTCTTC.

CDR3 sequence: CASSQRGNEQFF. The CDR3 coding sequence is TGCGCCAGCAGCCAACGGGGCAATGAGCAGTTCTTC. The chain recombines TRBV4-1 with TRBJ2-1, with D tentatively TRBD2 (5 bases). V lost 2 bases to trimming and J lost 6 bases, with 5 bases between them. Germline V gives CDR1 MGHRA, CDR2 YSYEKL. The CDR3 sequence is 12 residues long.

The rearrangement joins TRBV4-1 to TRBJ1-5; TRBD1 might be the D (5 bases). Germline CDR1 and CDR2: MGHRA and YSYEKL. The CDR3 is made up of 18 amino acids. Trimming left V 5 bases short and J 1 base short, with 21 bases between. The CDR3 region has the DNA TGCGCCAGCAGCTCAAAACCGGGGGTTTATGAAAGCAATCAGCCCCAGCATTTT. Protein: CASSSKPGVYESNQPQHF.

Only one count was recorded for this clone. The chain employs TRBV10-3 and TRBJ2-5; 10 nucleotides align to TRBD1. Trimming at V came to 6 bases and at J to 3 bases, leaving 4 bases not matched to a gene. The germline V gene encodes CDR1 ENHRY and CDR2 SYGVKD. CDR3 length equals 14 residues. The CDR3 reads CAISPGTGEETQYF. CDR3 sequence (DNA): TGTGCCATCAGCCCCGGGACAGGGGAAGAGACCCAGTACTTC.

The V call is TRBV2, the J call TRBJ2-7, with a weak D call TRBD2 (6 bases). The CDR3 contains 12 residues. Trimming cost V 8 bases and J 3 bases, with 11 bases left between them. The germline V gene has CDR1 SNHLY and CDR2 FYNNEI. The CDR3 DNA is TGTGCCAGCTCGGGACTCCGCTACGAGCAGTACTTC. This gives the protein CASSGLRYEQYF.

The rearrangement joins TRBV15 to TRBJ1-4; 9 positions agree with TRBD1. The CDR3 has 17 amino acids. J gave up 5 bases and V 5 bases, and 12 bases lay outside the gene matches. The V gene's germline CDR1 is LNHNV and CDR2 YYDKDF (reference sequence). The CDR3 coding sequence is TGTGCCACCAGCGCTTTATTTCGGACAGGGGTAAATGAAAAACTGTTTTTT. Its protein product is CATSALFRTGVNEKLFF.

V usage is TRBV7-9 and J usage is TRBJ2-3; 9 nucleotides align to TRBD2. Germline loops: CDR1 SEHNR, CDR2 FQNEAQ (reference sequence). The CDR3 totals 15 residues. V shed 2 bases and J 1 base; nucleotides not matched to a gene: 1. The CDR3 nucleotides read TGTGCCAGCAGCTTACTAGCGGGACGCACAGATACGCAGTATTTT. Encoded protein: CASSLLAGRTDTQYF.

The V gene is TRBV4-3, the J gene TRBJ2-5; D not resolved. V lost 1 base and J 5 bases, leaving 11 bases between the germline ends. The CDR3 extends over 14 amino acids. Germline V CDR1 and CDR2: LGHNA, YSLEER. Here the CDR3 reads CASSQGISRETQYF. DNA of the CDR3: TGCGCCAGCAGCCAAGGAATTAGCCGGGAGACCCAGTACTTC.

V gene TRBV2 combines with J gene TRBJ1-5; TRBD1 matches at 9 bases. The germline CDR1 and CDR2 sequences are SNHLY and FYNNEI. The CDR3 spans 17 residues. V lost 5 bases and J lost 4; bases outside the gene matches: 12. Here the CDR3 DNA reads TGTGCCAGCAGTACTACCCTAGGACAGGGGAAGAATCAGCCCCAGCATTTT. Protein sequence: CASSTTLGQGKNQPQHF.